The 25 T cell receptor beta chains below were found in one sample sequenced in a study of control samples from healthy donors and cancer patients. Profiled with immunoSEQ multiplex PCR; TCRdb holds only in-frame clones, not every one. The repertoire holds 150,000 or so clones, more than 85% seen once, with approximately 2.5% in the top ten. Sample: blood. The receptor source for this set is a man aged 45-65 years in good health.

The rearrangement joins TRBV7-9 to TRBJ1-4; 8 nucleotides agree with TRBD1. Trimming cost V 2 bases and J 10 bases; bases outside gene matches: 3. The CDR3 has 13 residues. Germline values: CDR1 SEHNR, CDR2 FQNEAQ (reference sequence). This chain's CDR3 is CASSLPDRGKLFF. CDR3 DNA sequence: TGTGCCAGCAGCTTACCCGACAGGGGAAAACTGTTTTTT.

J is TRBJ2-2 and V is TRBV11-1; TRBD2 matches 7 bases. The CDR3 totals 15 residues. Germline values: CDR1 SGHAT, CDR2 FQDESV (reference sequence). The J segment lost 0 bases and the V segment lost 8 bases, leaving 6 bases of the junction unmatched. The CDR3 protein is CASGSAGANTGELFF. CDR3 nucleotides: TGTGCCAGCGGAAGCGCGGGGGCGAACACCGGGGAGCTGTTTTTT. Using reference TRBV11-1 and TRBJ2-2 for the parts outside the CDR3, the full variable domain is EAEVAQSPRYKITEKSQAVAFWCDPISGHATLYWYRQILGQGPELLVQFQDESVVDDSQLPKDRFSAERLKGVDSTLKIQPAELGDSAMYLCASGSAGANTGELFFGEGSRLTVL.

This chain uses TRBV2 with TRBJ2-7; D may be TRBD1 (6 bases). There are 12 residues in the CDR3. Between the trimmed V and J ends, which lost 4 bases and 5 bases, there was a span of 9 bases. Germline V gives CDR1 SNHLY, CDR2 FYNNEI. The CDR3 region has the DNA TGTGCCAGCAGTGCGTCAGGGGACGAGCAGTACTTC. This gives the protein CASSASGDEQYF.

The J gene is TRBJ2-1, the V gene TRBV9, with 7 positions matching TRBD2. After removal of 0 bases from V and 4 bases from J, the junction contained 4 bases not matched to a gene. Per germline, CDR1 SGDLS and CDR2 YYNGEE. The CDR3 has 15 amino acids. As DNA, the CDR3 is TGTGCCAGCAGCGTAGATGGGACTACATACAATGAGCAGTTCTTC. It codes for CASSVDGTTYNEQFF.

This chain links TRBV7-9 with TRBJ2-1; 8 nucleotides match TRBD2. Looked up from germline, CDR1 is SEHNR and CDR2 is FQNEAQ (reference sequence). V lost 5 bases, J lost 2 bases, and 11 bases stayed unmatched. CDR3 length equals 17 residues. The CDR3 reads CASSPPWREAPYNEQFF. In DNA, the CDR3 is TGTGCCAGCAGCCCCCCGTGGCGGGAGGCCCCCTACAATGAGCAGTTCTTC.

The CDR3 DNA reads TGTGCCTGGAGCGGTAGGGGATCAGGAGCTTTCTTT. It is translated as CAWSGRGSGAFF. This chain connects TRBV30 to TRBJ1-1; tentative D call: TRBD1 (5 bases). The V end lost 3 bases, the J end lost 10 bases, and 15 bases lay between the germline ends. Germline V lookup: CDR1 GTSNPN, CDR2 SVGIG (reference sequence). The CDR3 totals 12 residues.

The chain uses TRBV10-2 and TRBJ2-2; the D is unclear. CDR1 is WSHSY, CDR2 SAAADI, per germline. The CDR3 has 13 residues. V lost 6 bases and J lost 4, with 9 bases in between. The CDR3 here is CASRGSGTGELFF. CDR3 in DNA: TGCGCCAGCAGAGGAAGTGGCACCGGGGAGCTGTTTTTT.

The V call is TRBV3-1 (or the pseudogene TRBV3-2), the J call TRBJ2-7, with TRBD1 matching over 7 bases. The V and J ends lost 1 base and 0 bases, in that order; junction bases with no gene match: 3. The CDR3 totals 15 residues. Germline loops: CDR1 LGHDT, CDR2 YNNKEL (reference sequence). The CDR3 sequence is CASSQGPGGSYEQYF. In nucleotides, the CDR3 is TGTGCCAGCAGCCAAGGTCCAGGGGGCTCCTACGAGCAGTACTTC.

The chain combines TRBV4-1 with TRBJ2-7, with TRBD2 matching 7 bases. The CDR3 has 13 amino acids. Germline loops: CDR1 MGHRA, CDR2 YSYEKL. With 4 bases clipped from V and 2 bases from J, the junction kept 2 bases outside the gene matches. CDR3 sequence: CASSPLAAYEQYF. As DNA, the CDR3 is TGCGCCAGCAGCCCCCTAGCGGCCTACGAGCAGTACTTC.

The V call is TRBV4-1, the J call TRBJ2-1; 9 positions match TRBD2. The CDR3 sequence is 16 residues long. Germline V CDR1 and CDR2: MGHRA, YSYEKL. With 0 bases clipped from V and 3 bases from J, the junction kept 3 bases outside the gene matches. CDR3 protein: CASSQDDSGSYNEQFF. DNA of the CDR3: TGCGCCAGCAGCCAAGATGATAGCGGGAGCTACAATGAGCAGTTCTTC.

This sequence joins TRBV5-1 and TRBJ1-4; D unresolved. V was shortened by 0 bases and J by 0 bases, with 6 bases between the two germline ends. Germline V gene data show CDR1 as SGHRS and CDR2 as YFSETQ. The CDR3 runs 15 residues. The CDR3, as DNA: TGCGCCAGCAGCTTGGCCGGTTCAACTAATGAAAAACTGTTTTTT. It translates to CASSLAGSTNEKLFF.

The V and J genes are TRBV28 and TRBJ2-7; 12 nucleotides align to TRBD1. This CDR3 comprises 15 residues. After removal of 7 bases from V and 4 bases from J, the junction contained 8 bases not matched to a gene. Germline CDR1 is MDHEN and CDR2 is SYDVKM. The CDR3 here is CASTPPGQGAYEQYF. CDR3 DNA: TGTGCCAGCACCCCCCCGGGACAGGGGGCTTACGAGCAGTACTTC.

The chain carries TRBV7-2 and TRBJ2-1; D gene ambiguous. The CDR3 is made up of 14 amino acids. With 5 bases removed from V and 3 bases from J, the gap between germline ends came to 11 bases. Germline assignment: CDR1 SGHTA and CDR2 FQGNSA. CDR3 nucleotides: TGTGCCAGCAGCCCCGGGCATTACTACAATGAGCAGTTCTTC. Translating gives CASSPGHYYNEQFF.

The chain uses TRBV3-1 (or the pseudogene TRBV3-2) and TRBJ2-1, with TRBD1 as a possible D gene (6 bases). Germline loops: CDR1 LGHDT, CDR2 YNNKEL (reference sequence). The CDR3 has 16 amino acids. V gave up 1 base and J gave up 0 bases, with 10 bases separating them. CDR3 amino acids: CASSQGTGFSYNEQFF. CDR3 nucleotides: TGTGCCAGCAGCCAAGGCACAGGGTTCTCCTACAATGAGCAGTTCTTC.

V and J are TRBV12-5 and TRBJ2-3; D ambiguous. Deletions cut 5 bases from V and 0 bases from J, with 9 bases between. Germline CDR1 and CDR2: LGHNT and FRNRAP. This CDR3 region has 14 residues. The CDR3 region is CASGHGLSTDTQYF. CDR3 bases: TGTGCTAGTGGTCACGGTCTGAGCACAGATACGCAGTATTTT.

This clone was recorded only once. This chain joins TRBV6-8 and TRBJ1-3; D is undetermined. This CDR3 region has 17 residues. The V and J ends lost 0 bases and 8 bases respectively, with 20 bases between them. The germline gives CDR1 MNHGY, CDR2 SAAAGT. The CDR3 reads CASSYSRNEKSRDTIYF. The CDR3 DNA follows: TGTGCCAGCAGTTACTCGAGAAATGAAAAGTCGAGGGACACCATATATTTT.

The V and J genes are TRBV5-1 and TRBJ2-7, with D unresolved. The germline V gene encodes CDR1 SGHRS and CDR2 YFSETQ. V lost 5 bases to trimming and J lost 1 base, with 13 bases between them. This CDR3 region has 14 residues. As DNA, the CDR3 is TGCGCCAGCAGTTATGGGGTAAATTCCTACGAGCAGTACTTC. This encodes CASSYGVNSYEQYF.

This chain joins TRBV19 and TRBJ1-2; D is undetermined. With 6 bases removed from V and 0 bases from J, the gap between germline ends came to 8 bases. The CDR3 totals 13 residues. Germline V gives CDR1 LNHDA, CDR2 SQIVND (reference sequence). The CDR3 is CASRGTSNYGYTF. The DNA for the CDR3 is TGTGCCAGTAGAGGCACCTCTAACTATGGCTACACCTTC.

The V call is TRBV7-9, the J call TRBJ1-6; tentatively, D is TRBD1 (5 bases). Germline V gene lookup returns CDR1 SEHNR and CDR2 FQNEAQ (reference sequence). The CDR3 extends over 13 amino acids. V was cut by 5 bases and J by 7 bases, with 9 bases left in between. The CDR3 here is CASSQEGNSPLHF. CDR3 DNA sequence: TGTGCCAGCAGCCAGGAGGGGAATTCACCCCTCCACTTT.

This chain's CDR3 is CASSTSGIYNEQFF. In nucleotides, the CDR3 is TGTGCCAGCAGCACTAGCGGGATTTACAATGAGCAGTTCTTC. The rearrangement uses TRBV7-9 and TRBJ2-1, with 10 nucleotides matching TRBD2. Germline loops: CDR1 SEHNR, CDR2 FQNEAQ (reference sequence). Trimming at V came to 5 bases and at J to 4 bases, leaving 2 bases not matched to a gene. The CDR3 length is 14 residues. Using reference TRBV7-9 and TRBJ2-1 for the parts outside the CDR3, the full variable domain is DTGVSQNPRHKITKRGQNVTFRCDPISEHNRLYWYRQTLGQGPEFLTYFQNEAQLEKSRLLSDRFSAERPKGSFSTLEIQRTEQGDSAMYLCASSTSGIYNEQFFGPGTRLTVL.

The chain employs TRBV7-9 and TRBJ2-2; D gene uncertain. Germline V gene lookup returns CDR1 SEHNR and CDR2 FQNEAQ (reference sequence). There are 13 residues in the CDR3. V dropped 1 base and J dropped 6 bases, with 6 bases sitting between them. The CDR3 protein is CASSLGQAGELFF. The CDR3 nucleotides read TGTGCCAGCAGCTTAGGACAAGCCGGGGAGCTGTTTTTT.

The chain uses TRBV28 and TRBJ2-7; tentatively, D is TRBD1 (5 bases). The V and J ends lost 4 bases and 0 bases respectively, with 7 bases between them. CDR1 and CDR2 from the germline V gene are MDHEN and SYDVKM. The CDR3 is made up of 13 amino acids. Written as DNA, the CDR3 is TGTGCCAGCAGTTCCAGGGTCTCCTACGAGCAGTACTTC. Translating gives CASSSRVSYEQYF. Together with reference TRBV28 and TRBJ2-7, the CDR3 gives the full variable domain: DVKVTQSSRYLVKRTGEKVFLECVQDMDHENMFWYRQDPGLGLRLIYFSYDVKMKEKGDIPEGYSVSREKKERFSLILESASTNQTSMYLCASSSRVSYEQYFGPGTRLTVT.

CDR3 coding DNA: TGTGCCAGCAGTTATGACAGGGCTCAGCCCCAGCATTTT. Protein: CASSYDRAQPQHF. The chain has TRBV6-5 and TRBJ1-5; TRBD1 matches at 7 bases. CDR1 is MNHEY and CDR2 is SVGAGI in the germline V gene. The CDR3 is 13 amino acids. Unmatched junction bases numbered 2, after V lost 3 bases and J lost 6 bases.

V gene TRBV30 combines with J gene TRBJ2-1; perhaps TRBD2 as D (6 bases). In germline, CDR1 is GTSNPN, CDR2 SVGIG (reference sequence). Deletions cut 2 bases from V and 10 bases from J, with 12 bases between. CDR3 length equals 12 residues. CDR3 nucleotides: TGTGCCTGGAGTATGAGGACTACAGAGCAGTTCTTC. This translates into CAWSMRTTEQFF.

The V call is TRBV19, the J call TRBJ2-3; D call uncertain. The length of the CDR3 is 15 residues. Deletions cut 4 bases from V and 6 bases from J, with 17 bases between. Per the germline V gene, CDR1 is LNHDA and CDR2 is SQIVND (reference sequence). In nucleotides, the CDR3 is TGTGCCAGTAGTAATCTGGTGGAACTCGAGGATACGCAGTATTTT. This gives the protein CASSNLVELEDTQYF.